This T cell receptor beta chain appears in the sequencing data of a study of glioma-infiltrating T cells. General study results and limits: A blood CDR3 motif signature was depleted in highly divergent patients.

Amplification of TCR alpha and beta CDR3 regions from RNA used iRepertoire nested multiplex PCR. In TCRdb, the multiplex PCR reads were re-called with MiXCR into one record per CDR3 protein. This repertoire shows approximately 400,000 distinct CDR3 sequences, less than 50% found once; its top ten account for 9.5% to 15%. J lost 3 bases, V lost 8 bases, and 3 bases had no gene match. The CDR3 totals 14 residues. In germline, CDR1 is LGHNA, CDR2 YSLEER. In its sample, this clonotype was seen a few times. Antigen unknown. Sequenced: glioma tissue, nonneoplastic brain tissue, or PBMCs (not recorded which). The chain joins TRBV4-3 to TRBJ2-3; 12 bases match TRBD2. This clonotype originated in a human donor with low-grade glioma or glioblastoma, undergoing nonglioma brain surgery, or in good health (not recorded which). The CDR3 region has the DNA TGCGCCAGCGGAACTAGCGGGAGGACAGATACGCAGTATTTT. Its translation: CASGTSGRTDTQYF.